The present T cell receptor (beta chain) was sequenced within a study of regulatory T cells in long-lasting Graves disease. Time point noted: newly diagnosed GD, antithyroid drugs for less than 3 months. RNA extracted from PBMCs served as the sequencing template. Germline V gives CDR1 SEHNR, CDR2 FQNEAQ (reference sequence). The CDR3 has 14 amino acids. The V gene end was trimmed by 3 bases and the J gene end by 2 bases; junction bases not matched to a gene: 2. The authors built TCR beta libraries using iRepertoire HTBI primers and Arm-PCR of CDR3 regions. TCRdb re-analysed the multiplex PCR reads in MiXCR, keeping a single row per CDR3 protein. The sample has 350,000 to 500,000 distinct CDR3 sequences; around 15% are singletons. General study findings and limits: Those with persistent disease had in common more public clonotypes (fewer than 3,000) than new patients (roughly 970).

This clonotype occurred many times. The antigen is not known. A further study also used this sample, focusing on T cells in Graves' hyperthyroidism and ophthalmopathy.

The V and J genes are TRBV7-9 and TRBJ2-3; 7 nucleotides align to TRBD1. This TCR was recovered from a woman aged 45-59 years with Graves disease. Sample: peripheral blood mononuclear cells (PBMCs), taken at new diagnosis, from a patient treated with antithyroid drugs. The DNA of the CDR3 is TGTGCCAGCAGCTTCGGACAGGCCACAGATACGCAGTATTTT. Translated, it gives CASSFGQATDTQYF.